Presented here are 32 T cell receptor beta chains from one specimen sequenced in a study of T cells of healthy individuals. TCRdb reprocessed the 5' RACE reads with MiXCR, giving one entry per CDR3 protein. The profile shows around 100,000 distinct CDR3 sequences, about 16% of them singletons. These receptors originate from a human donor in good health.

J is TRBJ2-1 and V is TRBV12-3 or TRBV12-4; D gene uncertain. With 3 bases removed from V and 6 bases from J, the gap between germline ends came to 18 bases. This CDR3 is built from 16 residues. This CDR3 is CASSFHPSERANEQFF. CDR3 DNA sequence: TGTGCCAGCAGTTTCCACCCCTCAGAAAGGGCCAATGAGCAGTTCTTC.

The CDR3 nucleotides read TGTGCCACCAGCAGGCCGGGGGAAGCTTTCTTT. It yields the protein CATSRPGEAFF. V and J are TRBV15 and TRBJ1-1; D gene uncertain. Trimming stripped 3 bases from V and 8 bases from J, with 7 bases between. This CDR3 spans 11 amino acids. Germline V gives CDR1 LNHNV, CDR2 YYDKDF (reference sequence).

This clonotype has a count of ten or more. The chain couples TRBV28 to TRBJ2-3, with D possibly matching TRBD1 (6 bases). The V and J ends lost 5 bases and 2 bases respectively, with 17 bases between them. The CDR3 is 16 amino acids. Germline values: CDR1 MDHEN, CDR2 SYDVKM. CDR3 nucleotides: TGTGCCAGCAGTCCTCGGGACACTACTCCCACAGATACGCAGTATTTT. Residues: CASSPRDTTPTDTQYF.

This clonotype was seen a handful of times. This chain joins TRBV12-3 or TRBV12-4 and TRBJ1-1, with D maybe TRBD1 (5 bases). The V end lost 3 bases, the J end lost 0 bases, and 11 bases lay between the germline ends. CDR3 length equals 15 residues. CDR3 bases: TGTGCCAGCAGTTTGGGGGTATTTATGAACACTGAAGCTTTCTTT. It codes for CASSLGVFMNTEAFF.

This clonotype came up many times. The V call is TRBV28, the J call TRBJ1-4, with 8 bases that match TRBD1. V shed 3 bases and J 3 bases; nucleotides not matched to a gene: 0. Germline V lookup: CDR1 MDHEN, CDR2 SYDVKM. The CDR3 is made up of 14 amino acids. DNA of the CDR3: TGTGCCAGCAGTTTGGACAGGGCTAATGAAAAACTGTTTTTT. Translated, it gives CASSLDRANEKLFF.

This clonotype was counted a few times. The chain recombines TRBV25-1 with TRBJ1-5, with TRBD1 matching over 10 bases. This CDR3 comprises 14 residues. J lost 7 bases, V lost 3 bases, and 3 bases had no gene match. In germline, CDR1 is MGHDK, CDR2 SYGVNS. The CDR3 DNA reads as TGTGCCAGCAGTGATGACAGGGGGCCCCAGCCCCAGCATTTT. Protein product: CASSDDRGPQPQHF.

The chain recombines TRBV6-5 with TRBJ1-2; 9 nucleotides match TRBD1. With 10 bases clipped from V and 8 bases from J, the junction kept 8 bases outside the gene matches. There are 12 residues in the CDR3. Germline CDR1 MNHEY, CDR2 SVGAGI. The CDR3 loop reads CATQGQGVGYTF. The CDR3 DNA is TGTGCCACCCAGGGACAGGGAGTGGGCTACACCTTC.

This clonotype was counted ten times or more. This chain connects TRBV6-2 or TRBV6-3 to TRBJ2-2; D is undetermined. This CDR3 is 15 amino acids long. The germline V gene has CDR1 MNHEY and CDR2 SVGEGT. The V gene lost 0 bases and the J gene lost 1 base, with 6 bases spanning the gap. The CDR3 region is CASSYSAENTGELFF. The DNA for the CDR3 is TGTGCCAGCAGTTACTCGGCAGAGAACACCGGGGAGCTGTTTTTT.

This clonotype occurred many times. The chain recombines TRBV9 with TRBJ1-2; 7 nucleotides match TRBD1. The CDR3 is made up of 15 amino acids. The V gene's germline CDR1 is SGDLS and CDR2 YYNGEE. Trimming took 4 bases from V and 12 from J; bases not matched to a gene: 18. The CDR3 DNA reads TGTGCCAGCAGCCCCAGACAGGGCTCCCCCAGGATGGACACCTTC. This translates into CASSPRQGSPRMDTF. The complete variable domain, with remaining parts taken from reference TRBV9 and TRBJ1-2, reads DSGVTQTPKHLITATGQRVTLRCSPRSGDLSVYWYQQSLDQGLQFLIQYYNGEERAKGNILERFSAQQFPDLHSELNLSSLELGDSALYFCASSPRQGSPRMDTFGSGTRLTVV.

This clonotype was counted at least ten times. The chain couples TRBV7-2 to TRBJ2-1; 9 bases align to TRBD2. The CDR3 length is 19 residues. The germline V gene encodes CDR1 SGHTA and CDR2 FQGNSA. J lost 0 bases, V lost 6 bases, and 15 bases had no gene match. The CDR3 sequence is CASSYTGLALLSSYNEQFF. The CDR3 DNA follows: TGTGCCAGCAGTTACACGGGACTAGCCCTATTAAGCTCCTACAATGAGCAGTTCTTC.

In this sample, this clonotype turned up many times. The rearrangement joins TRBV2 to TRBJ1-4, with 7 bases matching TRBD1. From germline, CDR1 is SNHLY and CDR2 FYNNEI. CDR3 length: 15 amino acids. The ends lost 3 bases at V and 7 bases at J; junction bases unmatched: 8. The CDR3 DNA sequence: TGTGCCAGCAGTGAGCTACAGGGGAGGGGTGAAAAACTGTTTTTT. Encoded protein: CASSELQGRGEKLFF.

This clonotype was counted a single time. This chain links TRBV20-1 with TRBJ1-5; D not resolved. The CDR3 has 13 residues. Deletions cut 3 bases from V and 9 bases from J, with 15 bases between. CDR1 DFQATT and CDR2 SNEGSKA come from the germline V gene (reference sequence). This CDR3 reads CSARGLRVWPQHF. The CDR3 coding sequence is TGCAGTGCTAGGGGTCTACGAGTTTGGCCCCAGCATTTT.

This clonotype appeared many times. This rearrangement joins TRBV5-5 to TRBJ2-7; TRBD2 agrees at 11 bases. The length of the CDR3 is 15 residues. Trimming cost V 4 bases and J 5 bases; bases outside gene matches: 8. Germline loops: CDR1 SGHKS, CDR2 YYEKEE (reference sequence). The DNA of the CDR3 is TGTGCCAGCAGCCAAACTAGCGGGAGCTTCGACGAGCAGTACTTC. Translating it yields CASSQTSGSFDEQYF.

This clonotype was observed many times. This sequence joins TRBV5-6 and TRBJ2-2; 8 bases are shared with TRBD1. Germline CDR1 is SGHDT and CDR2 is YYEEEE. The CDR3 is 16 residues long. V lost 6 bases, J lost 3 bases, and 10 bases stayed unmatched. CDR3 coding DNA: TGTGCCAGCACCCAGGCAGGGGGCGGCGACACCGGGGAGCTGTTTTTT. This gives the protein CASTQAGGGDTGELFF.

This clonotype appeared a few times. This chain connects TRBV4-1 to TRBJ2-1; D might be TRBD1 (5 bases). Germline V gives CDR1 MGHRA, CDR2 YSYEKL. The CDR3 extends over 16 amino acids. Trimming removed 1 base at V and 9 bases at J, with 19 bases between. The CDR3 sequence: CASSQGPGIGAGEQFF. In nucleotides, the CDR3 is TGCGCCAGCAGCCAAGGTCCGGGTATAGGGGCTGGTGAGCAGTTCTTC.

This clonotype came up a few times. The CDR3 spells CAISESTGKGEKLFF. The DNA for the CDR3 is TGTGCCATCAGTGAGTCCACAGGGAAGGGTGAAAAACTGTTTTTT. The chain links TRBV10-3 to TRBJ1-4, with D possibly being TRBD1 (6 bases). This CDR3 has 15 amino acids. With 0 bases removed from V and 7 bases from J, the gap between germline ends came to 12 bases. Germline CDR1 and CDR2: ENHRY and SYGVKD.

This clonotype has just a few counts. The gene calls are TRBV5-1 and TRBJ1-1; D remains unclear. This CDR3 contains 13 residues. V was cut by 6 bases and J by 1 base, with 10 bases left in between. Germline V gene data show CDR1 as SGHRS and CDR2 as YFSETQ. DNA of the CDR3: TGCGCCAGCAACAAGGACGGGAACACTGAAGCTTTCTTT. It encodes CASNKDGNTEAFF.

This clonotype has only a few counts. The rearrangement joins TRBV28 to TRBJ1-1; weak D call: TRBD1 (6 bases). The CDR3 spans 17 residues. Germline lookup yields CDR1 MDHEN and CDR2 SYDVKM. Trimming left V 4 bases short and J 4 bases short, with 22 bases between. CDR3 nucleotide sequence: TGTGCCAGCAGTTGGGGGGGCGGAGGGGTGAAGGGCACTGAAGCTTTCTTT. This sequence encodes CASSWGGGGVKGTEAFF.

The chain carries TRBV18 and TRBJ1-1; unclear D gene. V gave up 1 base and J gave up 3 bases, with 15 bases separating them. In germline, CDR1 is KGHSH, CDR2 LQKENI. The CDR3 loop spans 16 amino acids. The chain's CDR3 is CASSPQFDNSHTEAFF. The CDR3 DNA reads TGTGCCAGCTCACCACAGTTCGACAATTCACACACTGAAGCTTTCTTT. The full variable domain, rest sourced from reference TRBV18 and TRBJ1-1, is NAGVMQNPRHLVRRRGQEARLRCSPMKGHSHVYWYRQLPEEGLKFMVYLQKENIIDESGMPKERFSAEFPKEGPSILRIQQVVRGDSAAYFCASSPQFDNSHTEAFFGQGTRLTVV.

This clonotype was observed a few times. The chain combines TRBV20-1 with TRBJ2-5; D gene unclear. Germline loops: CDR1 DFQATT, CDR2 SNEGSKA (reference sequence). The CDR3 is 12 residues long. The V gene lost 5 bases and the J gene lost 2 bases, with 9 bases spanning the gap. This CDR3 reads CSAQDGQETQYF. The CDR3 DNA follows: TGCAGTGCTCAGGACGGTCAAGAGACCCAGTACTTC.

V is TRBV5-5 and J is TRBJ2-4; 8 bases are shared with TRBD1. With 5 bases clipped from V and 6 bases from J, the junction kept 4 bases outside the gene matches. CDR1 SGHKS and CDR2 YYEKEE come from the germline V gene (reference sequence). The CDR3 has 13 residues. CDR3 in amino acids: CASSPGTGNIQYF. CDR3 DNA sequence: TGTGCCAGCAGTCCCGGGACAGGAAACATTCAGTACTTC.

Many counts were recorded for this clonotype. The chain recombines TRBV6-6 with TRBJ2-5, with D possibly matching TRBD1 (6 bases). Trimming took off 4 bases at V and 1 base at J, with 16 bases between the two ends. The CDR3 totals 16 residues. Germline V gene lookup returns CDR1 MNHNY and CDR2 SVGAGI (reference sequence). Here the CDR3 reads CASSSQTGTSQETQYF. The CDR3 DNA sequence: TGTGCCAGCAGTTCCCAGACCGGGACATCCCAAGAGACCCAGTACTTC.

The table lists this clonotype with many counts. This chain joins TRBV30 and TRBJ1-2, with D unclear. Germline CDR1 reads GTSNPN; CDR2 reads SVGIG (reference sequence). The V and J ends lost 4 bases and 4 bases respectively, with 13 bases between them. This CDR3 is 13 amino acids long. The CDR3 coding sequence is TGTGCCTGGAAGAAAAAGGGATCCTATGGCTACACCTTC. Translated, it gives CAWKKKGSYGYTF.

This clonotype was recorded a few times. The chain combines TRBV5-1 with TRBJ2-7; TRBD1 is a possible D gene (5 bases). Trimming took 0 bases from V and 9 from J, leaving 7 bases between them. The CDR3 totals 11 residues. Germline lookup yields CDR1 SGHRS and CDR2 YFSETQ. As DNA, the CDR3 is TGCGCCAGCAGCTTGGACAGGATGCAGTACTTC. Translated: CASSLDRMQYF.

The chain uses TRBV7-9 and TRBJ2-6, with 7 positions matching TRBD1. The CDR3 totals 17 residues. Per germline, CDR1 SEHNR and CDR2 FQNEAQ (reference sequence). After removal of 4 bases from V and 2 bases from J, the junction contained 8 bases not matched to a gene. The CDR3 coding sequence is TGTGCCAGCAGCTCTCGACAGGGTGATCCTGGGGCCAACGTCCTGACTTTC. It translates to CASSSRQGDPGANVLTF.

The chain has TRBV7-9 and TRBJ1-1, with a possible D match to TRBD1 (6 bases). V was cut by 0 bases and J by 6 bases, with 14 bases left in between. There are 15 residues in the CDR3. CDR1 and CDR2 (germline): SEHNR, FQNEAQ (reference sequence). The CDR3 reads CASSLAPGDGPEAFF. The CDR3 coding sequence is TGTGCCAGCAGCTTAGCACCAGGGGATGGTCCTGAAGCTTTCTTT. Full variable domain (rest looked up from reference TRBV7-9 and TRBJ1-1): DTGVSQNPRHKITKRGQNVTFRCDPISEHNRLYWYRQTLGQGPEFLTYFQNEAQLEKSRLLSDRFSAERPKGSFSTLEIQRTEQGDSAMYLCASSLAPGDGPEAFFGQGTRLTVV.

This clonotype was seen only a few times. This chain joins TRBV12-3 or TRBV12-4 and TRBJ2-5; 9 bases are shared with TRBD2. The trim removed 3 bases at V and 5 bases at J, leaving 4 bases unmatched. This CDR3 is built from 14 residues. The CDR3 DNA is TGTGCCAGCAGTTTTAGCGGGAGTGGGGAGACCCAGTACTTC. Protein: CASSFSGSGETQYF.

This clonotype has at least ten counts. The chain links TRBV7-2 to TRBJ2-7; a weak D match, TRBD1 (5 bases). Germline V gene lookup returns CDR1 SGHTA and CDR2 FQGNSA. V gave up 1 base and J gave up 2 bases, with 12 bases separating them. This CDR3 has 15 amino acids. DNA for the CDR3: TGTGCCAGCAGCTTAGAAGGGGCAGGCACCTACGAGCAGTACTTC. Its translation: CASSLEGAGTYEQYF.

The V gene is TRBV20-1, the J gene TRBJ2-3; no reliable D call. V dropped 0 bases and J dropped 0 bases, with 10 bases sitting between them. Germline CDR1 is DFQATT and CDR2 is SNEGSKA (reference sequence). CDR3 size: 15 residues. The DNA for the CDR3 is TGCAGTGCTAGAGATCTGACACCTAGCACAGATACGCAGTATTTT. Residues: CSARDLTPSTDTQYF.

The CDR3: CASSQGQTGNTIYF. In DNA form, the CDR3 reads TGCGCCAGCTCGCAGGGACAGACCGGAAACACCATATATTTT. V is TRBV5-1 and J is TRBJ1-3, with 7 bases identical to TRBD1. Germline V CDR1 and CDR2: SGHRS, YFSETQ. The junction had 8 bases not matched to a gene; V was cut back by 7 bases and J by 4 bases. The CDR3 sequence is 14 residues long. The variable domain in full, completed from reference TRBV5-1 and TRBJ1-3, reads KAGVTQTPRYLIKTRGQQVTLSCSPISGHRSVSWYQQTPGQGLQFLFEYFSETQRNKGNFPGRFSGRQFSNSRSEMNVSTLELGDSALYLCASSQGQTGNTIYFGEGSWLTVV.

This clonotype was counted at least ten times. V and J are TRBV7-2 and TRBJ2-3; 8 bases are a match to TRBD2. Trimming cost V 8 bases and J 3 bases; bases outside gene matches: 10. The germline CDR1 and CDR2 sequences are SGHTA and FQGNSA. The CDR3 consists of 15 residues. CDR3 DNA sequence: TGTGCCAGCTGCCCCCGCCCGGGAGGGACAGATACGCAGTATTTT. Protein sequence: CASCPRPGGTDTQYF.

The table lists this clonotype with a few counts. The CDR3 nucleotides read TGCAGTGCTAGAGAGAGGGGAGGGGATACGCAGTATTTT. Its translation: CSARERGGDTQYF. The rearrangement joins TRBV20-1 to TRBJ2-3, with 7 bases lining up with TRBD2. This CDR3 has 13 amino acids. J gave up 6 bases and V 0 bases, and 3 bases lay outside the gene matches. Germline CDR1 is DFQATT and CDR2 is SNEGSKA (reference sequence).